These 23 T cell receptor beta chains were sequenced from one sample in a study of patients and donors after allogeneic stem cell transplantation. Each CDR3 protein gets one entry after TCRdb re-called the RT-PCR reads with MiXCR. The sample shows 200,000 to 250,000 distinct CDR3 sequences, less than 15% of them seen only once. Material: blood, either unsorted or a sorted T cell fraction (not recorded which). Every receptor here comes from a human donor who was either an allogeneic HSCT recipient or a stem cell or donor lymphocyte infusion donor (not recorded which). It is not recorded whose cells these are; they may come from a transplant donor.

This clonotype was detected many times. The chain employs TRBV7-9 and TRBJ1-2, with TRBD1 identical over 10 bases. CDR1 and CDR2 (germline): SEHNR, FQNEAQ (reference sequence). The CDR3 contains 15 residues. V gave up 4 bases and J gave up 7 bases; unmatched junction bases: 9. This CDR3 reads CASSSGTGVYGGYTF. CDR3 nucleotides: TGTGCCAGCAGCTCCGGGACAGGGGTTTACGGTGGCTACACCTTC.

The chain links TRBV19 to TRBJ1-6, with D possibly TRBD1 on 5 matching bases. Germline V gene lookup returns CDR1 LNHDA and CDR2 SQIVND (reference sequence). Trimming left V 6 bases short and J 4 bases short, with 25 bases between. The CDR3 loop spans 19 amino acids. The CDR3 nucleotides read TGTGCCAGTAGCTTTTCGGGAGAAAGGGGATCCTATTATAATTCACCCCTCCACTTT. It encodes CASSFSGERGSYYNSPLHF.

The chain carries TRBV5-1 and TRBJ2-3; 7 nucleotides agree with TRBD2. In germline, CDR1 is SGHRS, CDR2 YFSETQ. This CDR3 is built from 15 residues. V lost 2 bases, J lost 0 bases, and 3 bases stayed unmatched. The CDR3 bases are TGCGCCAGCAGCTTATCGGGACTAAGCACAGATACGCAGTATTTT. Translation: CASSLSGLSTDTQYF.

This clonotype was picked up a small number of times. The chain joins TRBV20-1 to TRBJ2-5, with 11 bases fitting TRBD2. The CDR3 is 14 amino acids. V trimming: 6 bases; J trimming: 4 bases; junction bases outside the gene matches: 7. The germline gives CDR1 DFQATT, CDR2 SNEGSKA (reference sequence). This CDR3 reads CSARTSGRVETQYF. CDR3 bases: TGCAGTGCCCGGACTAGCGGGCGGGTAGAGACCCAGTACTTC.

This chain joins TRBV5-1 and TRBJ2-1; 10 bases line up with TRBD1. CDR1 SGHRS and CDR2 YFSETQ come from the germline V gene. The CDR3 runs to 18 residues. V lost 5 bases, J lost 4 bases, and 15 bases stayed unmatched. As DNA, the CDR3 is TGCGCCAGCAGTCTGTTATCGAGGACAGGGGGTCGATACAATGAGCAGTTCTTC. Translated: CASSLLSRTGGRYNEQFF.

V gene TRBV29-1 combines with J gene TRBJ1-1; D remains unclear. The CDR3 is 13 amino acids. V was trimmed by 7 bases and J by 0 bases, leaving 12 bases between them. In germline, CDR1 is SQVTM, CDR2 ANQGSEA. In DNA form, the CDR3 reads TGCAGCGCCCTACATATAGTGAACACTGAAGCTTTCTTT. Its translation is CSALHIVNTEAFF.

The chain couples TRBV2 to TRBJ1-1; D is undetermined. The V gene lost 7 bases and the J gene lost 1 base, with 10 bases spanning the gap. Germline-derived CDR1 and CDR2 are SNHLY and FYNNEI. This CDR3 has 13 residues. The CDR3 DNA reads as TGTGCCAGCAAGCCGGGGTGGAACACTGAAGCTTTCTTT. This codes for CASKPGWNTEAFF.

The chain recombines TRBV6-1 with TRBJ1-6; 9 nucleotides align to TRBD1. V trimming: 0 bases; J trimming: 7 bases; junction bases outside the gene matches: 10. The CDR3 sequence is 18 residues long. Per the germline V gene, CDR1 is MNHNS and CDR2 is SASEGT. The CDR3: CASSEADRDRAQNSPLHF. DNA of the CDR3: TGTGCCAGCAGTGAAGCGGACCGGGACAGGGCTCAGAATTCACCCCTCCACTTT.

This clonotype turned up a few times. The V and J genes are TRBV13 and TRBJ2-2, with 9 bases matching TRBD2. Losses at the gene ends were 5 bases for V and 4 bases for J; bases not matched to a gene: 11. Looked up from germline, CDR1 is PRHDT and CDR2 is FYEKMQ (reference sequence). The CDR3 covers 17 residues. Written as DNA, the CDR3 is TGTGCCAGCAGCCCCGGAGACGGGCGGGAGGGCACCGGGGAGCTGTTTTTT. It is translated as CASSPGDGREGTGELFF.

The J gene is TRBJ1-4, the V gene TRBV23-1, with D tentatively TRBD1 (5 bases). TRBV23-1 is labeled an ORF, and its function is uncertain. Trimming removed 0 bases from V and 4 bases from J, with 9 bases in between. The CDR3 length is 15 residues. The CDR3 region is CASSQSSRDNEKLFF. The CDR3 bases are TGCGCCAGCAGTCAATCGAGCAGGGATAATGAAAAACTGTTTTTT.

The chain is built from TRBV6-1 and TRBJ2-4; 13 bases match TRBD2. Germline V gives CDR1 MNHNS, CDR2 SASEGT. The trim removed 5 bases at V and 7 bases at J, leaving 5 bases unmatched. This CDR3 region has 15 residues. The CDR3 DNA is TGTGCCAGCAGTACCACTAGCGGGGGGGCGAACATTCAGTACTTC. It is translated as CASSTTSGGANIQYF.

In its sample, this clonotype was seen a few times. This chain uses TRBV18 with TRBJ2-5; TRBD2 matches 8 bases. The CDR3 totals 15 residues. V lost 2 bases, J lost 2 bases, and 4 bases stayed unmatched. Germline loops: CDR1 KGHSH, CDR2 LQKENI. CDR3 sequence: CASSPFGGGQETQYF. As DNA, the CDR3 is TGTGCCAGCTCACCATTTGGCGGGGGGCAAGAGACCCAGTACTTC.

In DNA, the CDR3 is TGTGCCAGCAGCTTAGGGACTAGCGGCCGCCAAGAGACCCAGTACTTC. Residues: CASSLGTSGRQETQYF. The V and J genes are TRBV7-8 and TRBJ2-5, with 10 positions matching TRBD2. The CDR3 is 16 residues long. Germline loops: CDR1 SGHVS, CDR2 FQNEAQ. V lost 1 base and J lost 1; bases outside the gene matches: 3.

The gene calls are TRBV27 and TRBJ2-2; D is possibly TRBD1 or TRBD2 (5 bases each). This CDR3 is built from 16 residues. Deletions cut 2 bases from V and 0 bases from J, with 10 bases between. CDR1 MNHEY and CDR2 SMNVEV come from the germline V gene (reference sequence). CDR3 bases: TGTGCCAGCAGTTTAGCCCGGGGACCGAACACCGGGGAGCTGTTTTTT. Translating gives CASSLARGPNTGELFF.

The count of this clonotype is one. A read error may account for a junction end that differs from germline. The CDR3: CATSQDHGGGPAGELFF. The CDR3 region has the DNA TGTGCCACCAGCCAAGATCATGGGGGGGGGCCCGCCGGGGAGCTGTTTTTT. This sequence joins TRBV3-1 and TRBJ2-2, with D perhaps TRBD2 (7 bases). This CDR3 comprises 17 residues. Germline V gives CDR1 LGHDT, CDR2 YNNKEL (reference sequence).

This clonotype was recorded at least ten times. The genes are TRBV2 and TRBJ1-5; possibly TRBD1 for D (6 bases). V was pared by 0 bases and J by 5 bases, with 20 bases between. The CDR3 is 18 amino acids. CDR1 SNHLY and CDR2 FYNNEI come from the germline V gene. The CDR3 DNA follows: TGTGCCAGCAGTGAAGCTCCCAGGGAGGTGGGGGGCGATCAGCCCCAGCATTTT. This gives the protein CASSEAPREVGGDQPQHF.

The chain couples TRBV7-2 to TRBJ1-1, with a tentative D call TRBD1 (5 bases). This CDR3 comprises 15 residues. Trimming removed 1 base from V and 1 base from J, with 10 bases in between. CDR1 is SGHTA and CDR2 is FQGNSA in the germline V gene. The CDR3 coding sequence is TGTGCCAGCAGCTTAGTAGGGGCCCGGAACACTGAAGCTTTCTTT. Its protein product is CASSLVGARNTEAFF.

V and J are TRBV2 and TRBJ2-3; 8 positions agree with TRBD2. The V segment lost 6 bases and the J segment 3 bases; nucleotides outside the gene matches: 5. CDR1 is SNHLY and CDR2 is FYNNEI in the germline V gene. The CDR3 is made up of 14 amino acids. CDR3 in DNA: TGTGCCAGCAGCCAGACTAGCGCGACAGATACGCAGTATTTT. It is translated as CASSQTSATDTQYF.

This clonotype was recorded many times. This chain links TRBV7-8 with TRBJ2-1; tentative D call: TRBD2 (5 bases). Between the trimmed V and J ends, which lost 2 bases and 5 bases, there was a span of 13 bases. The CDR3 runs to 15 residues. Germline values: CDR1 SGHVS, CDR2 FQNEAQ. CDR3: CASSLQSLADNEQFF. The CDR3 DNA follows: TGTGCCAGCAGCTTACAGTCCCTAGCAGACAATGAGCAGTTCTTC.

This clonotype showed up many times. The chain uses TRBV20-1 and TRBJ2-1; D ambiguous. The germline CDR1 and CDR2 sequences are DFQATT and SNEGSKA (reference sequence). The CDR3 has 13 residues. With 3 bases removed from V and 1 base from J, the gap between germline ends came to 7 bases. The CDR3 here is CSASGRSYNEQFF. The CDR3 DNA is TGCAGTGCTAGCGGGCGGTCCTACAATGAGCAGTTCTTC.

The rearrangement uses TRBV12-3 or TRBV12-4 and TRBJ2-2; 7 nucleotides agree with TRBD2. The CDR3 is 16 residues long. The V segment lost 1 base and the J segment 7 bases; nucleotides outside the gene matches: 9. The CDR3 sequence: CASSLGLGRAGGELFF. The CDR3 nucleotides are TGTGCCAGCAGTTTAGGGTTAGGGAGGGCCGGCGGGGAGCTGTTTTTT.

This clonotype has more than one count but fewer than ten. V gene TRBV20-1 combines with J gene TRBJ1-5; D possibly corresponds to TRBD1 (6 bases). The CDR3 spans 13 residues. V lost 5 bases to trimming and J lost 4 bases, with 12 bases between them. Germline lookup yields CDR1 DFQATT and CDR2 SNEGSKA (reference sequence). The CDR3 here is CSARQDLNQPQHF. CDR3 coding DNA: TGCAGTGCTCGACAGGATTTAAATCAGCCCCAGCATTTT.

This clonotype occurred a few times. The CDR3 reads CASSGQTSGRPYNEQFF. The DNA of the CDR3 is TGTGCCAGCAGCGGACAAACTAGCGGGAGGCCCTACAATGAGCAGTTCTTC. This sequence joins TRBV9 and TRBJ2-1; 12 bases fit TRBD2. The germline V gene encodes CDR1 SGDLS and CDR2 YYNGEE. The CDR3 runs 17 residues. J lost 2 bases, V lost 3 bases, and 6 bases had no gene match.